These 19 T cell receptor beta chains originate from one sample sequenced in a study of T cell responses to AZD1222 COVID-19 vaccine (dated by TCRdb to the early 2020s). The library was prepared using the immunoSEQ multiplex PCR assay. TCRdb holds this immuneACCESS table with in-frame rearrangements only. Some clones are missing; in checked studies, unresolved V genes explain under half, and the rest has no known cause. The sample data list around 140,000 clones, and 92% of these were observed just once. 9.3% of the sample is taken by the ten largest. The time point label, as the study defines it: about 28 days (+/-7) after the second vaccine dose. The input for sequencing was peripheral blood, taken 28 days after the second AZD1222 dose. Receptors originate from an adult who received the AZD1222 COVID-19 vaccine.

The rearrangement uses TRBV2 and TRBJ1-3; D is possibly TRBD1 (5 bases). The CDR3 has 14 amino acids. Germline CDR1 is SNHLY and CDR2 is FYNNEI. Trimming left V 0 bases short and J 7 bases short, with 10 bases between. In DNA, the CDR3 is TGTGCCAGCAGTGAAGCGCTTCGGGGGAACACCATATATTTT. Translation: CASSEALRGNTIYF.

The chain couples TRBV3-1 (or the pseudogene TRBV3-2) to TRBJ1-6; 10 bases agree with TRBD1. V trimming: 0 bases; J trimming: 11 bases; junction bases outside the gene matches: 16. Germline CDR1 and CDR2: LGHDT and YNNKEL (reference sequence). The CDR3 sequence is 19 residues long. DNA of the CDR3: TGTGCCAGCAGCCAAGATAGGTCCGGGACAGGGGTCTATAGGGCACCCCTCCACTTT. Translating gives CASSQDRSGTGVYRAPLHF.

The V gene is TRBV19, the J gene TRBJ2-3, with D unclear. The CDR3 contains 11 residues. Trimming removed 3 bases from V and 3 bases from J, with 1 base in between. Germline V gene sequence: CDR1 LNHDA, CDR2 SQIVND (reference sequence). As DNA, the CDR3 is TGTGCCAGTAGTATTACAGATACGCAGTATTTT. Its protein product is CASSITDTQYF.

This clone was recorded a few times. The chain is built from TRBV28 and TRBJ1-2, with 11 bases lining up with TRBD1. This CDR3 is 14 amino acids long. Germline assignment: CDR1 MDHEN and CDR2 SYDVKM. Trimming removed 8 bases from V and 9 bases from J; junction bases left unmatched: 11. CDR3 nucleotide sequence: TGTGCCAGCGGAAATTCGGACAGGGGGCGTAGCTACACCTTC. It specifies CASGNSDRGRSYTF.

The chain has TRBV4-1 and TRBJ1-5, with a tentative D call TRBD1 (5 bases). Germline CDR1 reads MGHRA; CDR2 reads YSYEKL. The V and J ends lost 3 bases and 3 bases respectively, with 12 bases between them. The CDR3 spans 15 residues. The CDR3 loop is CASSHPARDNQPQHF. The CDR3 bases are TGCGCCAGCAGCCACCCCGCCAGGGACAATCAGCCCCAGCATTTT.

This CDR3 reads CSAIGLAHYNEQFF. CDR3 nucleotides: TGCAGCGCAATCGGACTAGCGCACTACAATGAGCAGTTCTTC. The V and J genes are TRBV29-1 and TRBJ2-1; 9 positions match TRBD2. There are 14 residues in the CDR3. From germline, CDR1 is SQVTM and CDR2 ANQGSEA. J lost 3 bases, V lost 7 bases, and 7 bases had no gene match.

The chain uses TRBV13 and TRBJ1-1; 7 bases fit TRBD1. The V gene end was trimmed by 5 bases and the J gene end by 0 bases; junction bases not matched to a gene: 6. The germline V gene encodes CDR1 PRHDT and CDR2 FYEKMQ (reference sequence). CDR3 length: 15 amino acids. The CDR3: CASSPRTGLNTEAFF. CDR3 sequence (DNA): TGTGCCAGCAGCCCGAGGACAGGCCTGAACACTGAAGCTTTCTTT.

This clone is medium-sized within its sample. This sequence joins TRBV18 and TRBJ2-6; D is unresolved. V lost 0 bases and J lost 1, with 7 bases in between. Germline assignment: CDR1 KGHSH and CDR2 LQKENI. This CDR3 has 16 amino acids. CDR3 amino acids: CASSPPSRSGANVLTF. In DNA form, the CDR3 reads TGTGCCAGCTCACCACCTTCCAGGTCTGGGGCCAACGTCCTGACTTTC.

This chain links TRBV18 with TRBJ2-3; D uncertain. V lost 3 bases to trimming and J lost 0 bases, with 7 bases between them. This CDR3 comprises 14 residues. Germline V lookup: CDR1 KGHSH, CDR2 LQKENI. The CDR3, as DNA: TGTGCCAGCTCACCTGCCAGAAGCACAGATACGCAGTATTTT. Translating gives CASSPARSTDTQYF. The complete variable domain, with remaining parts taken from reference TRBV18 and TRBJ2-3, reads NAGVMQNPRHLVRRRGQEARLRCSPMKGHSHVYWYRQLPEEGLKFMVYLQKENIIDESGMPKERFSAEFPKEGPSILRIQQVVRGDSAAYFCASSPARSTDTQYFGPGTRLTVL.

V is TRBV4-1 and J is TRBJ1-1, with 9 positions matching TRBD1. This CDR3 is built from 16 residues. V was pared by 3 bases and J by 4 bases, with 9 bases of the junction left unmatched. Germline CDR1 is MGHRA and CDR2 is YSYEKL. CDR3 coding DNA: TGCGCCAGCAGCCAGACCGGGACAGGGTGGAGCACTGAAGCTTTCTTT. Amino acids: CASSQTGTGWSTEAFF.

The chain joins TRBV6-5 to TRBJ1-2, with D unclear. Trimming left V 0 bases short and J 2 bases short, with 7 bases between. There are 14 residues in the CDR3. The germline CDR1 and CDR2 sequences are MNHEY and SVGAGI. CDR3 sequence: CASSYSGSNYGYTF. CDR3 nucleotides: TGTGCCAGCAGTTACTCCGGGTCAAACTATGGCTACACCTTC.

This chain joins TRBV18 and TRBJ1-5; D is possibly TRBD1 (5 bases). Trimming shortened V by 3 bases and J by 2 bases, and 8 bases separated the two germline ends. Germline CDR1 is KGHSH and CDR2 is LQKENI. The CDR3 has 14 residues. The CDR3 DNA is TGTGCCAGCTCACCCCGGGACGGCAATCAGCCCCAGCATTTT. Translating it yields CASSPRDGNQPQHF.

The J gene is TRBJ1-5, the V gene TRBV28; no clear D. Germline values: CDR1 MDHEN, CDR2 SYDVKM. With 2 bases removed from V and 0 bases from J, the gap between germline ends came to 8 bases. The CDR3 spans 15 residues. The CDR3 loop reads CASSLPTDSNQPQHF. The DNA for the CDR3 is TGTGCCAGCAGTTTACCGACGGATAGCAATCAGCCCCAGCATTTT.

The chain carries TRBV2 and TRBJ1-6; 8 bases align to TRBD1. The germline gives CDR1 SNHLY, CDR2 FYNNEI. V was clipped by 5 bases and J by 8 bases; unmatched bases: 5. CDR3 size: 14 residues. This CDR3 reads CASSSGQDYSPLHF. The CDR3 DNA is TGTGCCAGCAGTTCGGGACAGGATTATTCACCCCTCCACTTT.

The chain uses TRBV27 and TRBJ2-5, with D possibly TRBD1 on 6 matching bases. The germline CDR1 and CDR2 sequences are MNHEY and SMNVEV (reference sequence). The V end was cut by 5 bases, the J end by 5 bases, with 15 bases between. The CDR3 spans 14 residues. The CDR3 bases are TGTGCCAGCAGTCCCTGGACAGAGGAGGAGACCCAGTACTTC. Translated, it gives CASSPWTEEETQYF.

The chain recombines TRBV4-2 with TRBJ2-2; D not certain. The CDR3 contains 17 residues. With 0 bases removed from V and 0 bases from J, the gap between germline ends came to 11 bases. In germline, CDR1 is LGHNA, CDR2 YNFKEQ. The CDR3 coding sequence is TGTGCCAGCAGCCAAGAATTGGCGGCTACGAACACCGGGGAGCTGTTTTTT. Translation gives CASSQELAATNTGELFF.

The CDR3: CASSLGPNTEAFF. CDR3 nucleotide sequence: TGTGCCAGCAGTCTAGGACCGAACACTGAAGCTTTCTTT. The chain recombines TRBV6-5 with TRBJ1-1, with D unclear. Germline V CDR1 and CDR2: MNHEY, SVGAGI. V was cut by 5 bases and J by 1 base, with 8 bases left in between. The CDR3 spans 13 residues.

The V gene is TRBV18, the J gene TRBJ1-1; possibly TRBD1 for D (5 bases). The germline V gene encodes CDR1 KGHSH and CDR2 LQKENI. V was clipped by 9 bases and J by 1 base, with 15 bases between them. The CDR3 totals 14 residues. CDR3 nucleotide sequence: TGTGCCAGTACCAGGGCAGGATCGAACACTGAAGCTTTCTTT. Amino acid sequence: CASTRAGSNTEAFF.

Notes on this clone: A read error may produce the germline difference seen at one junction end. V and J are TRBV7-9 and TRBJ1-2; 8 bases fit TRBD1. This CDR3 spans 14 amino acids. From germline, CDR1 is SEHNR and CDR2 FQNEAQ (reference sequence). The CDR3 loop is CASSLEKTQGDLLF. The CDR3 DNA sequence: TGTGCCAGCAGCTTAGAAAAGACACAGGGGGATTTGCTGTTC.